The next 29 T cell receptor beta chains were all read from a single sample in a study of regulatory T cells in long-lasting Graves disease. Time point here: persistent/refractory GD, antithyroid drugs over 5 years with positive TRAb. Scientists built the TCR library using RNA that was extracted from PBMCs. The authors built TCR beta libraries using iRepertoire HTBI primers and Arm-PCR of CDR3 regions. TCRdb re-analysed the multiplex PCR reads in MiXCR, keeping a single row per CDR3 protein. The top ten clones hold about a quarter of a sample with 400,000 to 450,000 distinct CDR3 sequences, around a quarter of them seen once. The sequencing here drew on peripheral blood mononuclear cells (PBMCs), taken when the disease was refractory, from a patient treated with antithyroid drugs. The origin of the receptors is a female donor with Graves disease.

J is TRBJ1-5 and V is TRBV19; 8 nucleotides agree with TRBD1. The trim removed 6 bases at V and 6 bases at J, leaving 7 bases unmatched. The CDR3 covers 14 residues. The germline gives CDR1 LNHDA, CDR2 SQIVND (reference sequence). The DNA for the CDR3 is TGTGCCAGTAGAGGACAGGGATTTACTCAGCCCCAGCATTTT. It is translated as CASRGQGFTQPQHF. The complete variable domain, with remaining parts taken from reference TRBV19 and TRBJ1-5, reads DGGITQSPKYLFRKEGQNVTLSCEQNLNHDAMYWYRQDPGQGLRLIYYSQIVNDFQKGDIAEGYSVSREKKESFPLTVTSAQKNPTAFYLCASRGQGFTQPQHFGDGTRLSIL.

Ten or more counts support this clonotype. The chain combines TRBV27 with TRBJ2-7, with TRBD2 matching over 13 bases. The CDR3 runs 15 residues. Trimming at V came to 5 bases and at J to 5 bases, leaving 6 bases not matched to a gene. Germline loops: CDR1 MNHEY, CDR2 SMNVEV (reference sequence). In nucleotides, the CDR3 is TGTGCCAGCAGTCAGGGGACTAGCGGGACCCACGAGCAGTACTTC. It is translated as CASSQGTSGTHEQYF.

There are a few counts of this clonotype. The genes are TRBV7-2 and TRBJ2-4; tentatively, D is TRBD1 (5 bases). CDR1 is SGHTA, CDR2 FQGNSA, per germline. The CDR3 is made up of 15 amino acids. Trimming removed 1 base from V and 4 bases from J, with 11 bases in between. The CDR3 loop reads CASSLVRGPKNIQYF. The DNA for the CDR3 is TGTGCCAGCAGCTTAGTTAGGGGCCCAAAAAACATTCAGTACTTC.

The chain recombines TRBV30 with TRBJ2-7, with 7 bases fitting TRBD1. The CDR3 has 13 residues. V trimming: 5 bases; J trimming: 5 bases; junction bases outside the gene matches: 9. Germline V gives CDR1 GTSNPN, CDR2 SVGIG (reference sequence). In DNA, the CDR3 is TGTGCCTGGCACCGGGACAGTCGGCACGAGCAGTACTTC. Protein sequence: CAWHRDSRHEQYF.

In its sample, this clonotype was seen a few times. J is TRBJ2-1 and V is TRBV7-2; D tentatively reads TRBD1 or TRBD2 (6 bases each). CDR1 is SGHTA, CDR2 FQGNSA, per germline. The CDR3 has 16 residues. Trimming shortened V by 0 bases and J by 9 bases, and 18 bases separated the two germline ends. CDR3 amino acids: CASSLAVGGVLSEQFF. The CDR3, as DNA: TGTGCCAGCAGCTTAGCGGTCGGGGGCGTTCTTTCTGAGCAGTTCTTC. Full variable domain (missing parts from reference TRBV7-2 and TRBJ2-1): GAGVSQSPSNKVTEKGKDVELRCDPISGHTALYWYRQSLGQGLEFLIYFQGNSAPDKSGLPSDRFSAERTGGSVSTLTIQRTQQEDSAVYLCASSLAVGGVLSEQFFGPGTRLTVL.

This clonotype was seen repeatedly, ten times or more. The chain joins TRBV7-2 to TRBJ2-5; TRBD2 matches at 8 bases. Germline CDR1 reads SGHTA; CDR2 reads FQGNSA. The junction had 5 bases not matched to a gene; V was cut back by 1 base and J by 1 base. The CDR3 is made up of 16 amino acids. The CDR3 spells CASSLGTGGFQETQYF. CDR3 nucleotide sequence: TGTGCCAGCAGCTTAGGAACGGGAGGGTTCCAAGAGACCCAGTACTTC.

This clonotype was picked up many times. The chain links TRBV29-1 to TRBJ2-5; 11 bases align to TRBD2. The CDR3 is made up of 13 amino acids. Per germline, CDR1 SQVTM and CDR2 ANQGSEA. V trimming: 7 bases; J trimming: 5 bases; junction bases outside the gene matches: 6. CDR3 DNA: TGCAGCGCTGATAGCGGGAGGGAGGAGACCCAGTACTTC. Protein: CSADSGREETQYF.

J is TRBJ2-3 and V is TRBV5-1; D unclear. The CDR3 runs 13 residues. The germline V and J ends were trimmed by 5 bases and 2 bases, with 9 bases remaining between them. The germline gives CDR1 SGHRS, CDR2 YFSETQ. This chain's CDR3 is CASSAQITDTQYF. CDR3 DNA sequence: TGCGCCAGCAGTGCCCAGATCACAGATACGCAGTATTTT.

This clonotype was observed a handful of times. The gene calls are TRBV7-9 and TRBJ2-7; 7 bases map to TRBD1. V was pared by 5 bases and J by 5 bases, with 6 bases of the junction left unmatched. Germline values: CDR1 SEHNR, CDR2 FQNEAQ (reference sequence). The CDR3 loop spans 13 amino acids. Here the CDR3 reads CASSTQGVHEQYF. DNA for the CDR3: TGTGCCAGCAGCACTCAGGGGGTCCACGAGCAGTACTTC.

This clonotype was recorded a few times. The V gene is TRBV29-1, the J gene TRBJ2-7; D gene unclear. CDR3 length: 13 residues. Germline V gene data show CDR1 as SQVTM and CDR2 as ANQGSEA. The DNA of the CDR3 is TGCAGAGCCCTTCAGGTCAAGATCTACGAGCAGTACTTC. This encodes CRALQVKIYEQYF.

This clonotype was recorded many times. This chain joins TRBV19 and TRBJ2-6, with no clear D. Germline V gene sequence: CDR1 LNHDA, CDR2 SQIVND (reference sequence). The V and J ends lost 3 bases and 0 bases respectively, with 9 bases between them. The CDR3 covers 16 residues. The CDR3 loop is CASSIIVDSGANVLTF. CDR3 bases: TGTGCCAGTAGTATTATTGTTGACTCTGGGGCCAACGTCCTGACTTTC. The variable domain in full, completed from reference TRBV19 and TRBJ2-6, reads DGGITQSPKYLFRKEGQNVTLSCEQNLNHDAMYWYRQDPGQGLRLIYYSQIVNDFQKGDIAEGYSVSREKKESFPLTVTSAQKNPTAFYLCASSIIVDSGANVLTFGAGSRLTVL.

This chain connects TRBV9 to TRBJ2-2, with 14 bases fitting TRBD2. Unmatched junction bases numbered 6, after V lost 3 bases and J lost 5 bases. There are 17 residues in the CDR3. Germline CDR1 is SGDLS and CDR2 is YYNGEE. The CDR3 nucleotides read TGTGCCAGCAGCGAAGGGACTAGCGGGAGCAGAACCGGGGAGCTGTTTTTT. Protein: CASSEGTSGSRTGELFF.

CDR3 nucleotides: TGTGCCAGCAGCGCCCGGGACAGGACAAGGGCCGGGGAGCTGTTTTTT. Protein sequence: CASSARDRTRAGELFF. The chain joins TRBV13 to TRBJ2-2; 8 bases fit TRBD1. There are 16 residues in the CDR3. V shed 5 bases, J shed 6 bases, and the junction held 11 bases outside the gene matches. Germline loops: CDR1 PRHDT, CDR2 FYEKMQ (reference sequence). Filled out from reference TRBV13 and TRBJ2-2, the complete variable domain reads AAGVIQSPRHLIKEKRETATLKCYPIPRHDTVYWYQQGPGQDPQFLISFYEKMQSDKGSIPDRFSAQQFSDYHSELNMSSLELGDSALYFCASSARDRTRAGELFFGEGSRLTVL.

This clonotype was counted only a few times. J is TRBJ2-1 and V is TRBV29-1; maybe TRBD2 (6 bases). Germline CDR1 and CDR2: SQVTM and ANQGSEA. The CDR3 extends over 13 amino acids. Trimming took off 7 bases at V and 6 bases at J, with 16 bases between the two ends. The CDR3 nucleotides read TGCAGCGCCACTTGGGACTCCCTCAATGAGCAGTTCTTC. Translation gives CSATWDSLNEQFF.

In its sample, this clonotype was seen many times. V usage is TRBV2 and J usage is TRBJ2-2; 8 bases fit TRBD2. Germline V lookup: CDR1 SNHLY, CDR2 FYNNEI. This CDR3 spans 15 amino acids. Trimming took 6 bases from V and 6 from J; bases not matched to a gene: 9. CDR3 sequence reads: CASSDTGGYAGELFF. The CDR3 DNA is TGTGCCAGCAGCGACACGGGAGGGTACGCCGGGGAGCTGTTTTTT.

This chain joins TRBV20-1 and TRBJ2-5, with D perhaps assigned TRBD1 or TRBD2 (7 bases each). CDR3 length: 14 amino acids. The ends were cut back, 4 bases at V and 2 bases at J, with 14 bases in the middle. In germline, CDR1 is DFQATT, CDR2 SNEGSKA (reference sequence). The DNA for the CDR3 is TGCAGTGCTATACACAGGGGAGGGCAAGAGACCCAGTACTTC. Translation: CSAIHRGGQETQYF.

The chain uses TRBV20-1 and TRBJ1-1; D possibly corresponds to TRBD1 (5 bases). The germline V gene has CDR1 DFQATT and CDR2 SNEGSKA (reference sequence). V was shortened by 6 bases and J by 10 bases, with 15 bases between the two germline ends. The CDR3 consists of 11 residues. The CDR3 protein is CSAKGGAGAFF. The CDR3, as DNA: TGCAGTGCCAAGGGAGGGGCCGGAGCTTTCTTT.

This clonotype was counted many times. The chain joins TRBV7-8 to TRBJ2-5, with TRBD2 identical over 10 bases. Germline CDR1 reads SGHVS; CDR2 reads FQNEAQ. CDR3 size: 18 residues. The junction had 14 bases not matched to a gene; V was cut back by 5 bases and J by 2 bases. The CDR3, as DNA: TGTGCCAGCAGCCCCCGGACTAGCGGCAACGGGGCGCAAGAGACCCAGTACTTC. This encodes CASSPRTSGNGAQETQYF. The variable domain in full, completed from reference TRBV7-8 and TRBJ2-5, reads GAGVSQSPRYKVAKRGQDVALRCDPISGHVSLFWYQQALGQGPEFLTYFQNEAQLDKSGLPSDRFFAERPEGSVSTLKIQRTQQEDSAVYLCASSPRTSGNGAQETQYFGPGTRLLVL.

Points on this clonotype: Compared with germline, one end of the junction differs, possibly owing to a read error. V usage is TRBV7-2 and J usage is TRBJ2-7; TRBD2 agrees at 7 bases. CDR3 length equals 16 residues. CDR1 is SGHTA, CDR2 FQGNSA, per germline. The CDR3 reads CASSPVEGGPLYEQYF. In nucleotides, the CDR3 is TGCGCCAGCAGCCCGGTGGAGGGAGGGCCTCTCTACGAGCAGTACTTC.

This clonotype was seen a handful of times. The chain has TRBV19 and TRBJ2-7; TRBD1 matches at 9 bases. The trim removed 9 bases at V and 8 bases at J, leaving 14 bases unmatched. This CDR3 is 14 amino acids long. Germline V gene lookup returns CDR1 LNHDA and CDR2 SQIVND (reference sequence). CDR3 sequence reads: CASPLPGTGYKQYF. The CDR3 DNA reads TGTGCCAGCCCATTGCCCGGGACAGGGTACAAGCAGTACTTC. The variable domain in full, completed from reference TRBV19 and TRBJ2-7, reads DGGITQSPKYLFRKEGQNVTLSCEQNLNHDAMYWYRQDPGQGLRLIYYSQIVNDFQKGDIAEGYSVSREKKESFPLTVTSAQKNPTAFYLCASPLPGTGYKQYFGPGTRLTVT.

The rearrangement links TRBV20-1 to TRBJ2-1; TRBD2 is a possible D gene (5 bases). Germline CDR1 reads DFQATT; CDR2 reads SNEGSKA (reference sequence). Trimming pared 6 bases from V and 8 bases from J, leaving 14 bases between. The CDR3 extends over 12 amino acids. For the CDR3, the DNA is TGCAGTGCGGAGGACCGTCAAGATGAGCAGTTCTTC. This codes for CSAEDRQDEQFF.

The rearrangement joins TRBV6-1 to TRBJ1-5, with 10 positions matching TRBD1. Germline assignment: CDR1 MNHNS and CDR2 SASEGT. The CDR3 has 13 residues. J was trimmed by 5 bases and V by 6 bases; bases with no gene match: 1. DNA for the CDR3: TGTGCCAGCAGGGGACAGGGGCATCAGCCCCAGCATTTT. This gives the protein CASRGQGHQPQHF.

V usage is TRBV19 and J usage is TRBJ2-7, with no clear D. Germline V gene sequence: CDR1 LNHDA, CDR2 SQIVND (reference sequence). The length of the CDR3 is 15 residues. V gave up 5 bases and J gave up 1 base, with 15 bases separating them. The CDR3 here is CASSAPTGLSYEQYF. Written as DNA, the CDR3 is TGTGCCAGTAGTGCCCCGACCGGGCTTTCCTACGAGCAGTACTTC.

The V and J genes are TRBV20-1 and TRBJ1-3; 11 bases agree with TRBD1. The CDR3 has 16 residues. Germline CDR1 and CDR2: DFQATT and SNEGSKA (reference sequence). V dropped 5 bases and J dropped 0; count of bases not matched to a gene: 6. The CDR3 sequence is CSAQRGTGGSGNTIYF. In DNA, the CDR3 is TGCAGTGCTCAACGGGGGACAGGGGGCTCTGGAAACACCATATATTTT.

This clonotype was seen ten or more times. The chain joins TRBV12-3 or TRBV12-4 to TRBJ1-3; perhaps TRBD1 as D (5 bases). V gave up 2 bases and J gave up 4 bases, with 12 bases separating them. The CDR3 runs to 15 residues. The CDR3 reads CASSLRRARGNTIYF. CDR3 coding DNA: TGTGCCAGCAGTTTACGCAGGGCGCGAGGAAACACCATATATTTT.

This clonotype was counted many times. This sequence joins TRBV6-1 and TRBJ2-7; a weak D match, TRBD2 (6 bases). The CDR3 is 13 amino acids. Trimming shortened V by 6 bases and J by 3 bases, and 12 bases separated the two germline ends. Germline V gene lookup returns CDR1 MNHNS and CDR2 SASEGT. CDR3 amino acids: CASRQPGLYEQYF. The CDR3 coding sequence is TGTGCCAGCAGACAACCGGGACTCTACGAGCAGTACTTC.

The genes are TRBV6-1 and TRBJ2-1, with TRBD1 matching 7 bases. The CDR3 length is 17 residues. Germline V gene data show CDR1 as MNHNS and CDR2 as SASEGT. V lost 5 bases, J lost 0 bases, and 10 bases stayed unmatched. The chain's CDR3 is CASSTLQGTRSYNEQFF. The CDR3 bases are TGTGCCAGCAGTACCTTACAGGGGACCCGCTCCTACAATGAGCAGTTCTTC.

This clonotype has only a few counts. The chain employs TRBV4-1 and TRBJ1-5, with no clear D. The germline CDR1 and CDR2 sequences are MGHRA and YSYEKL. Trimming left V 0 bases short and J 6 bases short, with 12 bases between. This CDR3 region has 15 residues. Here the CDR3 reads CASSQDEGAAQPQHF. DNA for the CDR3: TGCGCCAGCAGCCAAGACGAGGGAGCGGCTCAGCCCCAGCATTTT.

This clonotype was counted a few times. The chain combines TRBV6-1 with TRBJ1-6, with D unclear. The CDR3 has 11 residues. V gave up 8 bases and J gave up 13 bases, with 12 bases separating them. CDR1 and CDR2 (germline): MNHNS, SASEGT. Here the CDR3 reads CASGPLGPLHF. CDR3 DNA sequence: TGTGCCAGCGGACCTCTTGGGCCCCTCCACTTT.